This passage covers 31 T cell receptor beta chains from one sample sequenced in a study of CD8+CD57+ T cells in acquired aplastic anemia. Both TCR beta VDJ combination and CDR3 sequence profiling were carried out. Genomic DNA was the template for this profiling. From the reads, TCRdb called clonotypes with MiXCR, one entry per CDR3 protein. There are some 290,000 distinct CDR3 sequences in the sample; 50% to 70% occur only once, and 7% to 9% lies in the top ten. Specimen: sorted CD4+, CD8+, or CD8+CD57+ T cells (not recorded which) from PBMCs. These receptors originate from a human donor with severe aplastic anemia or a healthy control (not recorded which).

The chain uses TRBV14 and TRBJ2-2; maybe TRBD2 (5 bases). The CDR3 contains 14 residues. From germline, CDR1 is SGHDN and CDR2 FVKESK. V was shortened by 4 bases and J by 5 bases, with 11 bases between the two germline ends. CDR3 amino acids: CASSPPRETGELFF. The CDR3 nucleotides read TGTGCCAGCAGCCCCCCCCGGGAAACCGGGGAGCTGTTTTTT.

The chain has TRBV7-2 and TRBJ1-5; TRBD1 agrees at 10 bases. The trim removed 3 bases at V and 5 bases at J, leaving 7 bases unmatched. Germline loops: CDR1 SGHTA, CDR2 FQGNSA. The CDR3 has 16 residues. The CDR3 spells CASSLVGTGDYQPQHF. For the CDR3, the DNA is TGTGCCAGCAGCTTGGTGGGGACAGGGGATTATCAGCCCCAGCATTTT.

The chain recombines TRBV29-1 with TRBJ1-2; 8 bases agree with TRBD1. Germline CDR1 reads SQVTM; CDR2 reads ANQGSEA. The CDR3 loop spans 14 amino acids. V trimming: 3 bases; J trimming: 5 bases; junction bases outside the gene matches: 8. The CDR3 reads CSVDGQGGWYGYTF. The CDR3 DNA follows: TGCAGCGTTGACGGACAGGGAGGGTGGTATGGCTACACCTTC.

The genes are TRBV9 and TRBJ2-1; D might be TRBD1 (5 bases). Between the trimmed V and J ends, which lost 0 bases and 0 bases, there was a span of 7 bases. Germline V lookup: CDR1 SGDLS, CDR2 YYNGEE. This CDR3 is 15 amino acids long. The CDR3 region has the DNA TGTGCCAGCAGCGTAGTAGGGGTCTCCTACAATGAGCAGTTCTTC. Protein: CASSVVGVSYNEQFF.

Turning to this clonotype: Germline and junction disagree at one end, which may indicate a read error. The chain is built from TRBV7-9 and TRBJ1-6; TRBD1 matches 7 bases. Germline loops: CDR1 SEHNR, CDR2 FQNEAQ (reference sequence). The CDR3 runs to 14 residues. CDR3: CVSTPGTDNSPLHF. The CDR3 DNA reads TGTGTCAGCACCCCCGGGACAGATAATTCACCCCTCCACTTT. Looking up the rest from reference TRBV7-9 and TRBJ1-6 gives the full variable domain: DTGVSQNPRHKITKRGQNVTFRCDPISEHNRLYWYRQTLGQGPEFLTYFQNEAQLEKSRLLSDRFSAERPKGSFSTLEIQRTEQGDSAMYLCVSTPGTDNSPLHFGNGTRLTVT.

This chain's CDR3 is CATRTGGRYEQYF. DNA of the CDR3: TGTGCCACTAGGACAGGGGGCAGGTACGAGCAGTACTTC. The gene calls are TRBV6-6 and TRBJ2-7; 11 bases map to TRBD1. The CDR3 sequence is 13 residues long. The germline gives CDR1 MNHNY, CDR2 SVGAGI (reference sequence). J lost 4 bases, V lost 10 bases, and 6 bases had no gene match.

The CDR3 coding sequence is TGTGCCAGCAGCGGCAAGGGATCGGGCTACGAGCAGTACTTC. Protein product: CASSGKGSGYEQYF. The V call is TRBV9, the J call TRBJ2-7; D call uncertain. The CDR3 is 14 residues long. With 3 bases removed from V and 3 bases from J, the gap between germline ends came to 13 bases. The V gene's germline CDR1 is SGDLS and CDR2 YYNGEE.

This clonotype was seen a handful of times. The gene calls are TRBV7-9 and TRBJ1-3, with 8 bases fitting TRBD1. This CDR3 contains 18 residues. V shed 5 bases and J 0 bases; nucleotides not matched to a gene: 12. Germline loops: CDR1 SEHNR, CDR2 FQNEAQ (reference sequence). This chain's CDR3 is CASSPTRGTGPSGNTIYF. As DNA, the CDR3 is TGTGCCAGCAGCCCCACGAGGGGGACAGGCCCCTCTGGAAACACCATATATTTT.

This clonotype came up many times. This chain uses TRBV5-1 with TRBJ2-3; weak D call: TRBD1 (5 bases). The V gene's germline CDR1 is SGHRS and CDR2 YFSETQ. This CDR3 comprises 15 residues. The germline V and J ends were trimmed by 0 bases and 1 base, with 9 bases remaining between them. The CDR3 nucleotides read TGCGCCAGCAGCTTGGGACAGCCCGGCACAGATACGCAGTATTTT. Translated: CASSLGQPGTDTQYF.

The chain combines TRBV9 with TRBJ2-7; a possible D gene is TRBD1 (6 bases). The V gene's germline CDR1 is SGDLS and CDR2 YYNGEE. The CDR3 length is 14 residues. The V end was cut by 4 bases, the J end by 6 bases, with 17 bases between. The CDR3 coding sequence is TGTGCCAGCAGCCCTTTAGGGGTAGGGGGCGAGCAGTACTTC. Translated: CASSPLGVGGEQYF.

The chain has TRBV7-2 and TRBJ1-1; 7 bases fit TRBD1. This CDR3 comprises 13 residues. V dropped 5 bases and J dropped 8; count of bases not matched to a gene: 8. CDR1 and CDR2 from the germline V gene are SGHTA and FQGNSA. CDR3 amino acids: CASSPTGTAEAFF. The DNA for the CDR3 is TGTGCCAGCAGCCCGACTGGGACAGCCGAAGCTTTCTTT.

This clonotype showed up many times. The rearrangement links TRBV4-1 to TRBJ2-5, with TRBD2 identical over 14 bases. Germline-derived CDR1 and CDR2 are MGHRA and YSYEKL. The J segment lost 5 bases and the V segment lost 1 base, leaving 3 bases of the junction unmatched. The CDR3 has 16 amino acids. Written as DNA, the CDR3 is TGCGCCAGCAGCCAAGGACTAGCGGGGGGGGAGGAGACCCAGTACTTC. This translates into CASSQGLAGGEETQYF.

The chain is built from TRBV29-1 and TRBJ2-1; D perhaps matches TRBD1 (6 bases). V was clipped by 4 bases and J by 10 bases, with 26 bases between them. This CDR3 spans 16 amino acids. Germline V gene lookup returns CDR1 SQVTM and CDR2 ANQGSEA. CDR3 sequence (DNA): TGCAGCGTTGTCCCGCACCTCTCGGGACGGGACATCGAGCAGTTCTTC. It specifies CSVVPHLSGRDIEQFF.

This clonotype was seen many times. The chain uses TRBV10-3 and TRBJ2-7; D uncertain. Trimming took off 10 bases at V and 3 bases at J, with 10 bases between the two ends. Germline CDR1 and CDR2: ENHRY and SYGVKD. The CDR3 contains 11 residues. The CDR3 here is CATNQDYEQYF. The CDR3 DNA reads as TGTGCCACAAATCAGGACTACGAGCAGTACTTC.

The rearrangement joins TRBV15 to TRBJ1-6, with D unclear. The CDR3 spans 13 residues. Germline V CDR1 and CDR2: LNHNV, YYDKDF (reference sequence). V lost 0 bases and J 7 bases, leaving 4 bases between the germline ends. The CDR3 region is CATSRDFNSPLHF. The DNA of the CDR3 is TGTGCCACCAGCAGAGATTTCAATTCACCCCTCCACTTT.

This clonotype was detected a few times. The V call is TRBV6-2 or TRBV6-3, the J call TRBJ1-1; tentative D call: TRBD1 (5 bases). Trimming stripped 2 bases from V and 6 bases from J, with 16 bases between. This CDR3 is 15 amino acids long. Germline values: CDR1 MNHEY, CDR2 SVGEGT. The CDR3 protein is CASSYLGVRGAEAFF. The CDR3 nucleotides read TGTGCCAGCAGTTACCTGGGGGTTAGAGGCGCTGAAGCTTTCTTT.

In its sample, this clonotype was seen many times. One junction end disagrees with the germline gene, perhaps due to a read error. The chain joins TRBV9 to TRBJ2-1, with 8 bases aligning to TRBD1. This CDR3 has 15 amino acids. Germline V lookup: CDR1 SGDLS, CDR2 YYNGEE. The CDR3 bases are TGTGCCAGCAGCGTAGGCCCGACAGGGGAAAATGCGCAGTTCTTC. Protein sequence: CASSVGPTGENAQFF. Full variable domain (missing parts from reference TRBV9 and TRBJ2-1): DSGVTQTPKHLITATGQRVTLRCSPRSGDLSVYWYQQSLDQGLQFLIQYYNGEERAKGNILERFSAQQFPDLHSELNLSSLELGDSALYFCASSVGPTGENAQFFGPGTRLTVL.

The chain carries TRBV5-1 and TRBJ1-2, with D unresolved. V gave up 0 bases and J gave up 6 bases, with 15 bases separating them. The CDR3 extends over 15 amino acids. Germline V CDR1 and CDR2: SGHRS, YFSETQ. CDR3 sequence reads: CASSLVSGRVDGYTF. The CDR3 DNA reads as TGCGCCAGCAGCTTGGTATCCGGACGAGTCGATGGCTACACCTTC.

This clonotype was detected only once. The rearrangement uses TRBV12-3 or TRBV12-4 and TRBJ1-6; 7 bases are shared with TRBD1. Losses at the gene ends were 4 bases for V and 9 bases for J; bases not matched to a gene: 12. The CDR3 spans 16 residues. CDR3 in amino acids: CASSSKAGTVGSPLHF. CDR3 in DNA: TGTGCCAGCAGTTCCAAAGCCGGGACAGTCGGTTCACCCCTCCACTTT.

At least ten counts were recorded for this clonotype. The J gene is TRBJ1-1, the V gene TRBV6-5; possible D gene TRBD1, 6 bases. The CDR3 is made up of 17 amino acids. CDR1 is MNHEY, CDR2 SVGAGI, per germline. Between the trimmed V and J ends, which lost 0 bases and 6 bases, there was a span of 20 bases. CDR3 DNA sequence: TGTGCCAGCAGTTACTCGATCGAGGGGGGATCGGGGGCTGAAGCTTTCTTT. Amino acid sequence: CASSYSIEGGSGAEAFF.

This chain joins TRBV29-1 and TRBJ2-3; D is unresolved. The CDR3 runs to 13 residues. The V end lost 8 bases, the J end lost 5 bases, and 17 bases lay between the germline ends. CDR1 and CDR2 from the germline V gene are SQVTM and ANQGSEA. In nucleotides, the CDR3 is TGCAGCACCGGACCTCTTAAGATAGATACGCAGTATTTT. It is translated as CSTGPLKIDTQYF.

J is TRBJ2-7 and V is TRBV25-1, with 9 bases that match TRBD1. Germline CDR1 and CDR2: MGHDK and SYGVNS. CDR3 size: 16 residues. V lost 6 bases, J lost 4 bases, and 13 bases stayed unmatched. Here the CDR3 DNA reads TGTGCCAGCAGCCAAGATCCGGGACAGGGTATTTACGAGCAGTACTTC. This sequence encodes CASSQDPGQGIYEQYF.

This clonotype was observed at least ten times. The chain couples TRBV3-1 to TRBJ2-5; D not resolved. The CDR3 sequence is 11 residues long. Looked up from germline, CDR1 is LGHDT and CDR2 is YNNKEL (reference sequence). Trimming left V 2 bases short and J 4 bases short, with 2 bases between. The CDR3 here is CASSQRETQYF. The CDR3 nucleotides read TGTGCCAGCAGCCAACGAGAGACCCAGTACTTC.

In its sample, this clonotype was seen many times. The chain couples TRBV12-3 or TRBV12-4 to TRBJ1-2, with a weak D call TRBD1 (6 bases). The CDR3 length is 14 residues. Trimming stripped 6 bases from V and 2 bases from J, with 13 bases between. The CDR3, as DNA: TGTGCCAGCAGACCAAACCAGGGGAACTATGGCTACACCTTC. This translates into CASRPNQGNYGYTF.

On this clonotype itself: A much larger clone differs from this one at a single base, so this may be a read error. CDR3: CASSETYADTEALF. As DNA, the CDR3 is TGTGCCAGCAGTGAGACCTATGCGGACACTGAAGCTCTCTTT. The V call is TRBV6-1, the J call TRBJ1-1, with D perhaps TRBD1 (5 bases). Germline CDR1 MNHNS, CDR2 SASEGT. This CDR3 is built from 14 residues.

This clonotype was seen many times. The chain uses TRBV19 and TRBJ1-1; D not certain. V lost 3 bases, J lost 5 bases, and 13 bases lay in between. CDR1 LNHDA and CDR2 SQIVND come from the germline V gene (reference sequence). The CDR3 consists of 14 residues. DNA for the CDR3: TGTGCCAGTAGTATGGGTGGGCGGCGAACTGAAGCTTTCTTT. This translates into CASSMGGRRTEAFF.

The rearrangement joins TRBV2 to TRBJ2-3; 8 nucleotides align to TRBD1. Germline V CDR1 and CDR2: SNHLY, FYNNEI. The CDR3 contains 14 residues. Trimming took 7 bases from V and 4 from J; bases not matched to a gene: 7. Here the CDR3 reads CASKPDRASDTQYF. The CDR3 DNA reads TGTGCCAGCAAACCGGACAGGGCCTCAGATACGCAGTATTTT.

This clonotype was found many times. The chain employs TRBV9 and TRBJ2-1, with D possibly TRBD2 on 6 matching bases. V was clipped by 6 bases and J by 5 bases, with 12 bases between them. The CDR3 covers 13 residues. The germline CDR1 and CDR2 sequences are SGDLS and YYNGEE. CDR3 coding DNA: TGTGCCAGCACAATGGGACTTAACAATGAGCAGTTCTTC. This encodes CASTMGLNNEQFF.

Notes on this clonotype: This sequence may be a read error, since a much larger clone differs from it by one base. V usage is TRBV3-1 and J usage is TRBJ1-1, with D possibly matching TRBD1 (5 bases). Trimming pared 8 bases from V and 11 bases from J, leaving 15 bases between. The CDR3 totals 11 residues. Germline CDR1 reads LGHDT; CDR2 reads YNNKEL (reference sequence). For the CDR3, the DNA is TGTGCCAGCGGCCGGGGCACGTGGGCTTTCTTT. The encoded protein is CASGRGTWAFF.

This chain joins TRBV7-3 and TRBJ2-7; D is unclear. The CDR3 sequence is 15 residues long. Trimming left V 3 bases short and J 0 bases short, with 12 bases between. Germline loops: CDR1 SGHTA, CDR2 FQGTGA. The CDR3 loop is CASSLSPTGSYEQYF. CDR3 sequence (DNA): TGTGCCAGCAGCTTGTCACCTACGGGCTCCTACGAGCAGTACTTC. Variable domain in full (rest from reference TRBV7-3 and TRBJ2-7): GAGVSQTPSNKVTEKGKYVELRCDPISGHTALYWYRQSLGQGPEFLIYFQGTGAADDSGLPNDRFFAVRPEGSVSTLKIQRTERGDSAVYLCASSLSPTGSYEQYFGPGTRLTVT.

This clonotype was found a few times. J is TRBJ2-7 and V is TRBV20-1; perhaps TRBD2 as D (6 bases). CDR1 and CDR2 (germline): DFQATT, SNEGSKA (reference sequence). There are 15 residues in the CDR3. V gave up 1 base and J gave up 1 base, with 14 bases separating them. This CDR3 reads CSARGLAGPSYEQYF. As DNA, the CDR3 is TGCAGTGCTAGAGGTCTGGCGGGACCGTCCTACGAGCAGTACTTC.